The 3 T cell receptor beta chains listed next were all sequenced from one sample in a study of OX40 agonist ivuxolimab in advanced cancers. Data came from immunoSEQ multiplex PCR; TCRdb stores just in-frame clones and leaves some out. In the table there are some 62,000 clones, approximately 84% of which are singletons. Sequencing used CD4+ or CD8+ T cells sorted from blood, obtained in a trial of the OX40 agonist ivuxolimab. These receptor sequences come from an adult with an advanced solid tumor such as melanoma, head and neck, liver or kidney cancer.

On this clone itself: The junction departs from germline at one end; a sequencing error may be responsible. V is TRBV7-7 and J is TRBJ1-1; D unclear. Germline V CDR1 and CDR2: SSHAT, FNYEAQ (reference sequence). The CDR3 totals 13 residues. The CDR3 DNA follows: TGTGCTAGCAGCTTAACGGCTTCCACTGAAGCTTTCTTT. It yields the protein CASSLTASTEAFF.

The chain couples TRBV5-6 to TRBJ2-7; perhaps D is TRBD1 or TRBD2 (5 bases each). This CDR3 is built from 14 residues. Germline-derived CDR1 and CDR2 are SGHDT and YYEEEE. Between the trimmed V and J ends, which lost 0 bases and 0 bases, there was a span of 7 bases. Here the CDR3 DNA reads TGTGCCAGCAGCTTGGGAGGGGACTCCTACGAGCAGTACTTC. This sequence encodes CASSLGGDSYEQYF. The full variable domain, completed using reference TRBV5-6 and TRBJ2-7, is DAGVTQSPTHLIKTRGQQVTLRCSPKSGHDTVSWYQQALGQGPQFIFQYYEEEERQRGNFPDRFSGHQFPNYSSELNVNALLLGDSALYLCASSLGGDSYEQYFGPGTRLTVT.

This chain uses TRBV5-1 with TRBJ1-1; D possibly corresponds to TRBD1 (6 bases). In germline, CDR1 is SGHRS, CDR2 YFSETQ. V shed 1 base and J shed 2 bases, with 15 bases lying between them. This CDR3 region has 16 residues. This chain's CDR3 is CASSLTGLPGNTEAFF. The CDR3, as DNA: TGCGCCAGCAGCTTGACAGGGTTGCCTGGAAACACTGAAGCTTTCTTT.